One and the same sample provided the 21 T cell receptor beta chains below, sequenced in a study of cytomegalovirus exposure and HLA in healthy donors. PCR involved 60 Vbeta and 13 Jbeta primers. The assay was immunoSEQ multiplex PCR, and TCRdb's table has in-frame clones only and misses some. The sample records over 50,000 clones, approximately 89% being singletons. Sequencing input: PBMCs. These receptors were collected from a young man in good health and CMV-seronegative.

V usage is TRBV9 and J usage is TRBJ2-1; weak D call: TRBD2 (6 bases). Trimming removed 3 bases from V and 12 bases from J, with 16 bases in between. Looked up from germline, CDR1 is SGDLS and CDR2 is YYNGEE. This CDR3 has 13 amino acids. CDR3 amino acids: CASSAGLRSGQFF. CDR3 DNA sequence: TGTGCCAGCAGCGCGGGACTTAGGAGTGGGCAGTTCTTC.

V and J are TRBV4-1 and TRBJ2-3; TRBD2 aligns across 10 bases. Germline trimming cut 4 bases from V and 4 bases from J; bases unmatched to any gene: 5. The CDR3 is made up of 15 amino acids. Per germline, CDR1 MGHRA and CDR2 YSYEKL. CDR3 loop: CASSPPTSGSDTQYF. The CDR3, as DNA: TGCGCCAGCAGCCCGCCGACTAGCGGGTCAGATACGCAGTATTTT.

The chain joins TRBV29-1 to TRBJ1-4; 8 bases fit TRBD1. The V gene's germline CDR1 is SQVTM and CDR2 ANQGSEA. The CDR3 runs 12 residues. J was trimmed by 7 bases and V by 6 bases; bases with no gene match: 4. This CDR3 is CSVGQGSEKLFF. CDR3 nucleotides: TGCAGCGTCGGACAGGGCTCTGAAAAACTGTTTTTT. Full variable domain (outside the CDR3, taken from reference TRBV29-1 and TRBJ1-4): SAVISQKPSRDICQRGTSLTIQCQVDSQVTMMFWYRQQPGQSLTLIATANQGSEATYESGFVIDKFPISRPNLTFSTLTVSNMSPEDSSIYLCSVGQGSEKLFFGSGTQLSVL.

V gene TRBV28 combines with J gene TRBJ1-5, with a weak D call TRBD1 (5 bases). V shed 6 bases and J shed 1 base, with 10 bases lying between them. The V gene's germline CDR1 is MDHEN and CDR2 SYDVKM. This CDR3 has 14 amino acids. In nucleotides, the CDR3 is TGTGCCAGCAGGAATGGGGGGAGCAATCAGCCCCAGCATTTT. Translated, it gives CASRNGGSNQPQHF.

This chain connects TRBV2 to TRBJ1-6; 8 bases fit TRBD1. The CDR3 covers 16 residues. Germline CDR1 is SNHLY and CDR2 is FYNNEI. Trimming took 6 bases from V and 4 from J; bases not matched to a gene: 8. The CDR3: CASRKTTGGYNSPLHF. The CDR3 DNA is TGTGCCAGCAGAAAAACAACAGGGGGTTATAATTCACCCCTCCACTTT.

This clone showed up just once. V is TRBV11-1 and J is TRBJ2-7; tentatively, D is TRBD2 (6 bases). CDR3 length: 13 amino acids. CDR1 is SGHAT and CDR2 is FQDESV in the germline V gene (reference sequence). V lost 6 bases and J 1 base, leaving 10 bases between the germline ends. In DNA, the CDR3 is TGTGCCAGCAGTCTGGGGGGATCCTACGAGCAGTACTTC. It encodes CASSLGGSYEQYF.

This chain uses TRBV27 with TRBJ1-1; no definite D call. CDR1 MNHEY and CDR2 SMNVEV come from the germline V gene (reference sequence). Trimming took 3 bases from V and 1 from J, leaving 9 bases between them. CDR3 length: 14 residues. The CDR3 loop is CASSFGVGNTEAFF. In DNA form, the CDR3 reads TGTGCCAGCAGTTTCGGGGTAGGGAACACTGAAGCTTTCTTT.

Concerning this clone itself: This likely comes from a read error, as the CDR3 has no conserved phenylalanine or tryptophan at its end. The rearrangement uses TRBV14 and TRBJ1-1; maybe TRBD1 (6 bases). V was trimmed by 4 bases and J by 4 bases, leaving 13 bases between them. Looked up from germline, CDR1 is SGHDN and CDR2 is FVKESK. This CDR3 contains 14 residues. CDR3 region: CASSLQGAGTEAFV. CDR3 DNA sequence: TGTGCCAGCAGCCTACAGGGAGCCGGCACTGAAGCTTTCGTT.

V and J are TRBV9 and TRBJ1-2; 9 bases match TRBD1. From germline, CDR1 is SGDLS and CDR2 YYNGEE. The junction had 0 bases not matched to a gene; V was cut back by 3 bases and J by 3 bases. This CDR3 has 13 residues. CDR3 protein: CASSGQGDYGYTF. DNA of the CDR3: TGTGCCAGCAGCGGACAGGGGGACTATGGCTACACCTTC.

The genes are TRBV5-1 and TRBJ2-1; D gene ambiguous. Germline V CDR1 and CDR2: SGHRS, YFSETQ. Trimming stripped 0 bases from V and 0 bases from J, with 10 bases between. This CDR3 has 16 residues. DNA of the CDR3: TGCGCCAGCAGCTTGGCAGGCCTTAGCTCCTACAATGAGCAGTTCTTC. Translation gives CASSLAGLSSYNEQFF. Full variable domain (missing parts from reference TRBV5-1 and TRBJ2-1): KAGVTQTPRYLIKTRGQQVTLSCSPISGHRSVSWYQQTPGQGLQFLFEYFSETQRNKGNFPGRFSGRQFSNSRSEMNVSTLELGDSALYLCASSLAGLSSYNEQFFGPGTRLTVL.

This clone was counted once. This chain joins TRBV5-1 and TRBJ1-5, with D tentatively TRBD1 (6 bases). V lost 0 bases and J lost 10, with 8 bases in between. In germline, CDR1 is SGHRS, CDR2 YFSETQ. This CDR3 is built from 12 residues. The CDR3 spells CASSLDREPQHF. Here the CDR3 DNA reads TGCGCCAGCAGCTTGGACAGGGAACCCCAGCATTTT.

The V call is TRBV25-1, the J call TRBJ1-2; 8 positions match TRBD1. From germline, CDR1 is MGHDK and CDR2 SYGVNS. The CDR3 is made up of 15 amino acids. The junction had 5 bases not matched to a gene; V was cut back by 4 bases and J by 1 base. The CDR3 DNA sequence: TGTGCCAGCAGTGGAGGACAGGGCCATAACTATGGCTACACCTTC. Its protein is CASSGGQGHNYGYTF.

The rearrangement joins TRBV9 to TRBJ2-3, with a weak D call TRBD1 (6 bases). The CDR3 runs to 15 residues. V dropped 1 base and J dropped 5 bases, with 14 bases sitting between them. The V gene's germline CDR1 is SGDLS and CDR2 YYNGEE. The CDR3 nucleotides read TGTGCCAGCAGCGTAACAGGGAATAGGAGAGATACGCAGTATTTT. Its protein is CASSVTGNRRDTQYF. The full variable domain, rest sourced from reference TRBV9 and TRBJ2-3, is DSGVTQTPKHLITATGQRVTLRCSPRSGDLSVYWYQQSLDQGLQFLIQYYNGEERAKGNILERFSAQQFPDLHSELNLSSLELGDSALYFCASSVTGNRRDTQYFGPGTRLTVL.

The chain's CDR3 is CASSESGSPNTEAFF. The CDR3 region has the DNA TGTGCCAGCAGTGAAAGTGGCAGTCCGAACACTGAAGCTTTCTTT. The chain employs TRBV6-1 and TRBJ1-1; no clear D gene. Germline CDR1 is MNHNS and CDR2 is SASEGT. The CDR3 sequence is 15 residues long. Trimming stripped 2 bases from V and 1 base from J, with 11 bases between.

The rearrangement joins TRBV7-8 to TRBJ2-1; 14 bases match TRBD2. Trimming at V came to 5 bases and at J to 10 bases, leaving 7 bases not matched to a gene. Germline values: CDR1 SGHVS, CDR2 FQNEAQ. This CDR3 is built from 15 residues. CDR3 residues: CASSPTSGGAQEQFF. Here the CDR3 DNA reads TGTGCCAGCAGCCCGACTAGCGGGGGGGCCCAGGAGCAGTTCTTC.

The chain employs TRBV4-1 and TRBJ2-1; 12 nucleotides match TRBD1. V lost 3 bases to trimming and J lost 8 bases; unmatched junction nucleotides: 8. CDR1 MGHRA and CDR2 YSYEKL come from the germline V gene. The CDR3 extends over 16 amino acids. The CDR3 is CASSQRPGQGADEQFF. DNA for the CDR3: TGCGCCAGCAGCCAGCGACCGGGACAGGGGGCAGATGAGCAGTTCTTC.

V gene TRBV21-1 combines with J gene TRBJ2-7; the table names TRBD2, a call not compared with the DNA. TRBV21-1 is given as a pseudogene. The CDR3 extends over 14 amino acids. The DNA of the CDR3 is TGTGCCAGCAGCAAAGGACTAGCGGGGTACGAGCAGTACTTC. It encodes CASSKGLAGYEQYF.

CDR3 loop: CASSLPFNTEAFF. CDR3 DNA sequence: TGTGCCAGCAGCCTCCCTTTTAACACTGAAGCTTTCTTT. The gene calls are TRBV13 and TRBJ1-1; D remains ambiguous. Germline loops: CDR1 PRHDT, CDR2 FYEKMQ (reference sequence). This CDR3 has 13 residues. V was cut by 5 bases and J by 2 bases, with 9 bases left in between. The variable domain in full, with the rest retrieved from reference TRBV13 and TRBJ1-1, is AAGVIQSPRHLIKEKRETATLKCYPIPRHDTVYWYQQGPGQDPQFLISFYEKMQSDKGSIPDRFSAQQFSDYHSELNMSSLELGDSALYFCASSLPFNTEAFFGQGTRLTVV.

This clone was seen more than once but under ten times. J is TRBJ2-7 and V is TRBV6-1; D possibly corresponds to TRBD1 (6 bases). CDR3 length: 15 residues. Germline CDR1 and CDR2: MNHNS and SASEGT. The ends were cut back, 2 bases at V and 2 bases at J, with 13 bases in the middle. CDR3: CASSESWDTTYEQYF. CDR3 bases: TGTGCCAGCAGTGAATCTTGGGACACCACCTACGAGCAGTACTTC.

The chain is built from TRBV10-1 and TRBJ1-2, with D possibly matching TRBD1 (5 bases). Germline V gene lookup returns CDR1 WNHNN and CDR2 SYGVQD (reference sequence). This CDR3 contains 13 residues. The germline V and J ends were trimmed by 5 bases and 2 bases, with 9 bases remaining between them. The CDR3 coding sequence is TGCGCCAGCAGTAAGGGGATCAACTATGGCTACACCTTC. It specifies CASSKGINYGYTF.

The J gene is TRBJ1-1, the V gene TRBV6-1, with 7 positions matching TRBD1. Germline V gives CDR1 MNHNS, CDR2 SASEGT. CDR3 size: 15 residues. Trimming removed 6 bases from V and 0 bases from J; junction bases left unmatched: 7. DNA for the CDR3: TGTGCCAGCAGGGAATTGACAGGGCTGAACACTGAAGCTTTCTTT. Protein: CASRELTGLNTEAFF.